The sequence of this T cell receptor beta chain was determined in a study of siplizumab effects on memory and regulatory T cells. General study findings and limits: Alloreactive sequences whose origin lay in unstimulated CD4+ memory cells were significantly reduced by siplizumab. Left unconfirmed was the suppressive function of proliferating Tregs from siplizumab cultures.

The CDR3 has 14 residues. Looked up from germline, CDR1 is SGHDN and CDR2 is FVKESK. V was cut by 0 bases and J by 8 bases, with 13 bases left in between. A remark on this clone: Its specificity is unknown.

Profiled with immunoSEQ multiplex PCR; TCRdb holds only in-frame clones, not every one. Of about 110,000 clones in the sample, about 90% were seen once. The TCR originated in a human donor in good health. The V call is TRBV14, the J call TRBJ1-2; unclear D gene. Specimen: Tregs sorted from blood. CDR3 region: CASSQDYGVGGYTF. The DNA for the CDR3 is TGTGCCAGCAGCCAAGATTACGGGGTCGGGGGCTACACCTTC.